This TCR beta chain was sequenced for a study of cytotoxic CD8 clonotypes in ibrutinib-treated CLL. Study at large: Within the patient group, under 12 were relapsed/refractory and fewer than 16 treatment-naive, and approximately 17 were IGHV unmutated. Productive templates per sample averaged roughly 250,000; productive rearrangements, 85,000 to 95,000.

Sequencing used immunoSEQ multiplex PCR; TCRdb keeps in-frame clones, though not all of them. Of 150,000 or so clones detected, around 80% appear once; the ten largest clones hold about 13%. CDR1 is SNHLY, CDR2 FYNNEI, per germline. The CDR3 extends over 15 amino acids. Trimming shortened V by 6 bases and J by 1 base, and 15 bases separated the two germline ends. The source material was PBMCs, sampled after 12 months of ibrutinib treatment. This chain joins TRBV2 and TRBJ2-5; weak D call: TRBD1 (6 bases). The source of this sequence is a human donor with chronic lymphocytic leukemia. The CDR3 DNA reads TGTGCCAGCAGCGAACTGACAGGAGGCCAAGAGACCCAGTACTTC. Protein product: CASSELTGGQETQYF. Variable domain in full (rest from reference TRBV2 and TRBJ2-5): EPEVTQTPSHQVTQMGQEVILRCVPISNHLYFYWYRQILGQKVEFLVSFYNNEISEKSEIFDDQFSVERPDGSNFTLKIRSTKLEDSAMYFCASSELTGGQETQYFGPGTRLLVL.